These T cell receptor beta chains were read from a single sample in a study of cytomegalovirus exposure and HLA in healthy donors. The table came from immunoSEQ multiplex PCR; TCRdb's copy has only in-frame clones and leaves some out. This sample yields approximately 210,000 clones, of which more than 75% are seen a single time; roughly 1.7% belongs to the top ten. The sample was PBMCs. These receptors were taken from a woman under 30 in good health and CMV-seronegative. The conserved cysteine and the conserved F or W are not part of the CDR3 here. The D gene is left open where the match is weak. Not all rows give a size; the values are once, few, many and, for expanded clones, a class.

>TRBJ1-1|-|-|TRBV18
ASSPPAEGVMNTEAF
>TRBJ2-1|-|TRBD1|TRBV5-1
ASSLGSTGLMDEQF
>TRBJ2-7|-|TRBD2|TRBV4-3
ASSQGTSGSSYEQY
>TRBJ2-3|-|TRBD1|TRBV9
ASSARTGPQY
>TRBJ2-1|-|-|TRBV21-1
ASSKDLTGTYNEQF
>TRBJ2-1|-|TRBD2|TRBV10-1
ASSAGNQRGGRNEQF
>TRBJ2-7|-|-|TRBV7-9
ASSFRGTYEQY
>TRBJ1-1|-|TRBD1|TRBV19
ASSSGTGFTEAF
>TRBJ1-1|-|TRBD1|TRBV7-9
ASSSTQGARTEAF
>TRBJ2-7|-|-|TRBV21-1
ASSNIWGPGEQY
>TRBJ2-2|once|-|TRBV7-3
ASSSGAGTGELF
>TRBJ2-3|-|-|TRBV7-3
ASSSGLTQY
>TRBJ2-7|-|TRBD1|TRBV7-9
ASSSVLQGAGSYEQY
>TRBJ1-3|-|TRBD1|TRBV11-3
ASSWDRVDTIY
>TRBJ1-1|once|-|TRBV7-8
ASSSVGGNLDTEAF
>TRBJ1-6|-|-|TRBV7-2
ASSQNPQGSGSYNSPLH
>TRBJ2-3|-|TRBD2|TRBV5-6
ASSLTSGSPDTQY
>TRBJ2-7|-|-|TRBV14
ASTHLRSYEQY
>TRBJ1-1|-|-|TRBV19
ASTPARANTEAF
>TRBJ1-4|-|-|TRBV30
AWSVRLQGATNEKLF
>TRBJ2-2|-|TRBD1|TRBV14
ASAWTGTTGELF
>TRBJ2-5|-|-|TRBV7-9
SSREYEAEHLETQY
>TRBJ2-3|-|TRBD1|TRBV7-2
ASSFDRAEQY
>TRBJ2-3|-|TRBD1|TRBV2
ASRQGAPADTQY
>TRBJ2-1|few|-|TRBV19
ASSSIVGSSYNEQF
>TRBJ2-7|-|-|TRBV14
ASSQVSGSTHYYYEQY
>TRBJ2-7|-|TRBD2|TRBV18
ASSPGTSAYEQY
>TRBJ2-1|-|-|TRBV10-1
ASSESTGFGEQF
>TRBJ2-5|-|TRBD1|TRBV6-5
ASSYYSQGPRGTQY
>TRBJ2-4|-|-|TRBV29-1
SVERGAKNIQY
>TRBJ2-7|-|TRBD1|TRBV5-1
ASSLGGTGPYEQY
>TRBJ2-2|-|-|TRBV11-2
ASSLDITLNTGELF
>TRBJ1-2|-|TRBD1|TRBV5-1
ASSSGQNYGYT
>TRBJ1-1|-|TRBD1|TRBV11-3
ASSFTGEGTEAF
>TRBJ2-2|-|TRBD1|TRBV10-3
AIRGQGNTGELF
>TRBJ1-3|-|-|TRBV5-1
ASSPLTSSGNTIY
>-|-|TRBD2|TRBV5-1
ASSLASGGYEQY
>TRBJ2-5|-|-|TRBV2
ASSVAELGSGTQY
>TRBJ1-3|once|-|TRBV11-3
ASSLGVRNTIY
>TRBJ2-5|-|-|TRBV7-8
ASSLRGQETQY
>TRBJ1-4|-|-|TRBV27
ASSPWVGAGQL
>TRBJ1-5|once|-|TRBV30
AWNRAGGALGNQPQH
>TRBJ2-1|-|-|TRBV7-2
VSSLADYSNEQF
>TRBJ2-3|-|TRBD2|TRBV5-1
ASSIPLTSGRDTQY
>TRBJ1-2|once|-|TRBV19
ASSLGRAYGYT
>TRBJ2-2|-|-|TRBV27
ASRPSRMATGELF
>TRBJ2-7|-|TRBD1|TRBV19
ASAIGDRVGEQY